The clone carrying this T cell receptor (beta chain) was recorded a few times. Its antigen is undetermined. This specimen belongs to a study of response to subunit inactivated influenza vaccine. Germline lookup yields CDR1 SQVTM and CDR2 ANQGSEA. This CDR3 is 13 amino acids long. V lost 6 bases, J lost 4 bases, and 7 bases stayed unmatched. Study conclusions and caveats: The study's authors posited that every seasonal influenza vaccination enlists few new T cells.

TCRdb re-analysed the RT-PCR reads in MiXCR, keeping a single row per CDR3 protein. Of 500,000 or so distinct CDR3 sequences in the sample, approximately 15% were seen once. The clonotype was recovered from a man aged 50 to 75 who received an inactivated influenza vaccine. Sequenced material: CD4+ T cells sorted from PBMCs, taken 23 to 25 months after vaccination. The chain employs TRBV29-1 and TRBJ2-3, with 7 bases matching TRBD2. The CDR3 DNA is TGCAGCGTCCGGTCACGGGGGGCAGATACGCAGTATTTT. This sequence encodes CSVRSRGADTQYF.